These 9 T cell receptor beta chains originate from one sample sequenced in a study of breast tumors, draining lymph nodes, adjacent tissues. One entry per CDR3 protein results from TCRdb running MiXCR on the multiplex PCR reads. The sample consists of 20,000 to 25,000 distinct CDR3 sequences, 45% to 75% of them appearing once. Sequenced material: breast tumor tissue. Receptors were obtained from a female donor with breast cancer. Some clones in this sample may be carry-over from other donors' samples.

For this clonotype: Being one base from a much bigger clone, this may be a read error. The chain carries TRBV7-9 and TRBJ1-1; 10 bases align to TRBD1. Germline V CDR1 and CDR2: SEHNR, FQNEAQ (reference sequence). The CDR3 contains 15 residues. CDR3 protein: CASGFSGTGVTEAFF. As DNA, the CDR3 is TGTGCCAGCGGCTTCTCCGGGACAGGGGTTACTGAAGCTTTCTTT.

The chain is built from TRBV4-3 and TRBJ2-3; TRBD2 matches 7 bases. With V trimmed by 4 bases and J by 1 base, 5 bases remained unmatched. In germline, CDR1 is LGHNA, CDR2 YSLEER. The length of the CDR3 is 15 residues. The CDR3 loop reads CASSPRRGGTDTQYF. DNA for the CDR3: TGCGCCAGCAGCCCGAGACGGGGGGGCACAGATACGCAGTATTTT.

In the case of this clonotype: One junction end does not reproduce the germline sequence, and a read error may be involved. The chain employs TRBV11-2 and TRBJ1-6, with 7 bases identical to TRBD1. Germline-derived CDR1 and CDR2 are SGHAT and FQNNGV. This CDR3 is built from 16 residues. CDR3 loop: CASSSGEGADNSPLHF. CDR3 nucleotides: TGCGCCAGCAGCAGCGGGGAGGGGGCCGACAATTCACCCCTCCACTTT. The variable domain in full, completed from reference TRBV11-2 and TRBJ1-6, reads EAGVAQSPRYKIIEKRQSVAFWCNPISGHATLYWYQQILGQGPKLLIQFQNNGVVDDSQLPKDRFSAERLKGVDSTLKIQPAKLEDSAVYLCASSSGEGADNSPLHFGNGTRLTVT.

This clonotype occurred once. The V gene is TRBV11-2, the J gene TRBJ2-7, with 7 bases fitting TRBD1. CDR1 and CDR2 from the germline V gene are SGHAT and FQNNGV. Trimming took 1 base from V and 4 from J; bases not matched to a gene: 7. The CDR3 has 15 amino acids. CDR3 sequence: CASSLVAGGQYEQYF. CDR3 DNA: TGTGCCAGCAGCTTAGTGGCAGGGGGTCAGTACGAGCAGTACTTC.

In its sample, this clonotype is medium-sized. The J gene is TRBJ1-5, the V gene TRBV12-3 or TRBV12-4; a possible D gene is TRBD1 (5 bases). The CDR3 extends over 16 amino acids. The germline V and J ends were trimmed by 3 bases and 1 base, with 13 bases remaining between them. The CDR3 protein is CASSLDVGGSNQPQHF. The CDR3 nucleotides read TGTGCCAGCAGTTTGGATGTCGGGGGGAGCAATCAGCCCCAGCATTTT.

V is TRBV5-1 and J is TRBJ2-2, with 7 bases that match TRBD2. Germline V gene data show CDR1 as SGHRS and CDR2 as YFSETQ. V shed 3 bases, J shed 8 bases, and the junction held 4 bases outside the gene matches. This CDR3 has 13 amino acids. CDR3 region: CASSWGLQGELFF. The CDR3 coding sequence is TGCGCCAGCAGCTGGGGACTACAAGGGGAGCTGTTTTTT.

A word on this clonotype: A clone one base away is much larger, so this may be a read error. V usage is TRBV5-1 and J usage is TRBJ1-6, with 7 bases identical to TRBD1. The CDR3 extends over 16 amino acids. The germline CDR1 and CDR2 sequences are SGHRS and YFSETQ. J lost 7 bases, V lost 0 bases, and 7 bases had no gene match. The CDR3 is CASSLGLQGSNSPLHF. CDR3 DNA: TGCGCCAGCAGCTTGGGATTACAGGGGAGCAATTCACCCCTCCACTTT.

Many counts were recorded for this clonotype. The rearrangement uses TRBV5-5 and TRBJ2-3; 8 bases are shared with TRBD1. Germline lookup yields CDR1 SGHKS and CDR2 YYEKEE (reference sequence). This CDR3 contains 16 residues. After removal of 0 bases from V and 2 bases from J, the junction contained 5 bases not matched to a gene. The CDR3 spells CASSLDPGGSTDTQYF. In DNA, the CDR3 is TGTGCCAGCAGCTTGGATCCAGGGGGCTCCACAGATACGCAGTATTTT.

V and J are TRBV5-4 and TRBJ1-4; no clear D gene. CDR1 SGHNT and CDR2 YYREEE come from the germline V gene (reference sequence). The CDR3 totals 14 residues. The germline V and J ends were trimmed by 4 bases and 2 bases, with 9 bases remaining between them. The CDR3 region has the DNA TGTGCCAGCAGCCGATCAAATACTAATGAAAAACTGTTTTTT. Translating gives CASSRSNTNEKLFF.